One and the same sample provided the 8 T cell receptor beta chains below, sequenced in a study of blood T cell repertoires in COVID-19. Measured with immunoSEQ multiplex PCR; TCRdb has only the in-frame clones, and not every one. The repertoire holds nearly 200,000 clones, under 90% seen once, with less than 20% in the top ten. Sequencing was done on a sample of peripheral blood. These receptors were collected from a human donor in a cohort sampled during active COVID-19.

The rearrangement joins TRBV3-1 (or the pseudogene TRBV3-2) to TRBJ1-4; no definite D call. The V gene lost 2 bases and the J gene lost 8 bases, with 12 bases spanning the gap. This CDR3 has 14 residues. Germline values: CDR1 LGHDT, CDR2 YNNKEL (reference sequence). CDR3 sequence (DNA): TGTGCCAGCAGCCAAACTCCGGAGTGGGAAAAACTGTTTTTT. Translating gives CASSQTPEWEKLFF.

The rearrangement joins TRBV6-6 to TRBJ1-2, with D unclear. This CDR3 comprises 14 residues. Germline CDR1 and CDR2: MNHNY and SVGAGI (reference sequence). Trimming took 7 bases from V and 0 from J, leaving 12 bases between them. CDR3 coding DNA: TGTGCCAGCATTGCCTCGGGTGCTAACTATGGCTACACCTTC. As protein: CASIASGANYGYTF.

The chain combines TRBV11-2 with TRBJ2-1, with a possible D match to TRBD2 (6 bases). From germline, CDR1 is SGHAT and CDR2 FQNNGV. The V end was cut by 1 base, the J end by 7 bases, with 8 bases between. CDR3 length equals 13 residues. The CDR3 DNA sequence: TGTGCCAGCAGCTTAGGGACTACAAATGAGCAGTTCTTC. Encoded protein: CASSLGTTNEQFF.

This CDR3 reads CASSNRGEAFF. As DNA, the CDR3 is TGTGCCAGCAGTAACCGCGGCGAGGCTTTCTTT. This sequence joins TRBV6-6 and TRBJ1-1; D not certain. Trimming took off 5 bases at V and 11 bases at J, with 12 bases between the two ends. The CDR3 loop spans 11 amino acids. Per germline, CDR1 MNHNY and CDR2 SVGAGI (reference sequence).

The chain combines TRBV5-1 with TRBJ2-1; the D gene is possibly TRBD1 (6 bases). Germline lookup yields CDR1 SGHRS and CDR2 YFSETQ. Trimming pared 4 bases from V and 1 base from J, leaving 18 bases between. The CDR3 is made up of 17 amino acids. CDR3 sequence (DNA): TGCGCCAGCAGCGGGGCCGTTGTCAGGGGTTCCTACAATGAGCAGTTCTTC. As protein: CASSGAVVRGSYNEQFF.

The rearrangement links TRBV30 to TRBJ2-3, with D perhaps matching TRBD2 (6 bases). The V and J ends lost 5 bases and 4 bases respectively, with 16 bases between them. CDR1 and CDR2 from the germline V gene are GTSNPN and SVGIG (reference sequence). The CDR3 sequence is 14 residues long. This CDR3 is CAWVGTSRADTQYF. CDR3 nucleotide sequence: TGTGCCTGGGTAGGCACTAGCCGGGCAGATACGCAGTATTTT.

V is TRBV9 and J is TRBJ1-1; 8 nucleotides align to TRBD1. V lost 3 bases and J lost 4; bases outside the gene matches: 8. The CDR3 length is 15 residues. Per the germline V gene, CDR1 is SGDLS and CDR2 is YYNGEE. In DNA, the CDR3 is TGTGCCAGCAGCGACTCAGGGGGCGCGAGCACTGAAGCTTTCTTT. This gives the protein CASSDSGGASTEAFF.

The rearrangement uses TRBV9 and TRBJ2-7; tentative D call: TRBD2 (5 bases). V was shortened by 2 bases and J by 2 bases, with 14 bases between the two germline ends. Germline V lookup: CDR1 SGDLS, CDR2 YYNGEE. The CDR3 is 15 amino acids. The CDR3 DNA reads TGTGCCAGCAGCGTTTCGGCAACTAGGACCTACGAGCAGTACTTC. Amino acids: CASSVSATRTYEQYF.